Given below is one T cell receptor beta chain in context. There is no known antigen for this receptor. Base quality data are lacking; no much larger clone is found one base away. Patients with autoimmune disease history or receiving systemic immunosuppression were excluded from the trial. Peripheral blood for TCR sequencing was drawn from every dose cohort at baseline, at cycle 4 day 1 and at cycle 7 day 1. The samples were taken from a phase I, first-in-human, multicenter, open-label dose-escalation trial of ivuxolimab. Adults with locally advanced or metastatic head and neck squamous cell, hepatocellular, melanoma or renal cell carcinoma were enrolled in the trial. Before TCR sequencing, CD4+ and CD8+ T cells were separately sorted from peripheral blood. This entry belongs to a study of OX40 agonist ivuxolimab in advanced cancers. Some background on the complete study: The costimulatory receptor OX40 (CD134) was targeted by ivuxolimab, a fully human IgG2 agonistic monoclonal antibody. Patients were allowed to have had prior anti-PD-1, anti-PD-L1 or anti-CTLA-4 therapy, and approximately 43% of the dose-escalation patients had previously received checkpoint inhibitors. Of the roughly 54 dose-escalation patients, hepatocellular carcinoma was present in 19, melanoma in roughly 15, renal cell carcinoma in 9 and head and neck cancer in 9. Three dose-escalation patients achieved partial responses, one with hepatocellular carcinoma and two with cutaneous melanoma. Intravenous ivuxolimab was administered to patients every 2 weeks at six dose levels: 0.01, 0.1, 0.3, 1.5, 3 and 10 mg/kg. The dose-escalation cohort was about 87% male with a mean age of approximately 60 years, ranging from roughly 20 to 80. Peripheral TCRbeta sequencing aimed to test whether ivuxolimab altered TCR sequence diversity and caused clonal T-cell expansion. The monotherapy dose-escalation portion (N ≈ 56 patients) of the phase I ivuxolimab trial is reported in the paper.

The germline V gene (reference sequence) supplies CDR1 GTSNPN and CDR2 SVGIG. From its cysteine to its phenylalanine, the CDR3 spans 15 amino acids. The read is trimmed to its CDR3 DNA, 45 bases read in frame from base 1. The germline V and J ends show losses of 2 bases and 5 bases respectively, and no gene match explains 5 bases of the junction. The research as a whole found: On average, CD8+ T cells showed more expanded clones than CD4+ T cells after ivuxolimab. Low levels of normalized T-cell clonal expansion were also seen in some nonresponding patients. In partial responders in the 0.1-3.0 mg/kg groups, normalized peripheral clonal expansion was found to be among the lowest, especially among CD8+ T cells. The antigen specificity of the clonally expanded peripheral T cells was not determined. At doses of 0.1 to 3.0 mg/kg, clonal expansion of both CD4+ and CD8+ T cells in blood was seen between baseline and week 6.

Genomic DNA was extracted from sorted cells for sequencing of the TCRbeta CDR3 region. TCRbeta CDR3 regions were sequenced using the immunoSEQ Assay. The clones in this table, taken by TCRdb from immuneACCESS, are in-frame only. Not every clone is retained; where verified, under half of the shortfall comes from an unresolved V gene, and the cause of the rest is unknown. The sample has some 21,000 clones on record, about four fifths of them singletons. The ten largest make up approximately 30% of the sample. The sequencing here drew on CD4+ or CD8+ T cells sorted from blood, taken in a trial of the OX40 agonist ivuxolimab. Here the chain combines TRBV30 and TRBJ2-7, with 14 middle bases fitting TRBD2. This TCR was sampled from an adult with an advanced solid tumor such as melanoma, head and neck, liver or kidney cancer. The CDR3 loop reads CAWSPGLAGAHEQYF. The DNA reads TGTGCCTGGAGTCCGGGACTAGCGGGAGCTCACGAGCAGTACTTC.